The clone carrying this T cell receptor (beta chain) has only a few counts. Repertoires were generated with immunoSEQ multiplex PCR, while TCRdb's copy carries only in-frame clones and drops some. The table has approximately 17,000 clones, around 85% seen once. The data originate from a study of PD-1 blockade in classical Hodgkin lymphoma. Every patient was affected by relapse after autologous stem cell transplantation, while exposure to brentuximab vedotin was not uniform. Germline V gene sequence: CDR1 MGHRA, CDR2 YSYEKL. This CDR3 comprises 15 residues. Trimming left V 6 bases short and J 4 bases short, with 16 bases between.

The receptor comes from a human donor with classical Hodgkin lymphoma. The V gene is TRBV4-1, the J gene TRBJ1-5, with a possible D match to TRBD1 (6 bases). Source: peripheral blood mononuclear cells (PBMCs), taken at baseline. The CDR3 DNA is TGCGCCAGCAGTCATGCAGGGGTAGGAAATCAGCCCCAGCATTTT. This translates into CASSHAGVGNQPQHF.